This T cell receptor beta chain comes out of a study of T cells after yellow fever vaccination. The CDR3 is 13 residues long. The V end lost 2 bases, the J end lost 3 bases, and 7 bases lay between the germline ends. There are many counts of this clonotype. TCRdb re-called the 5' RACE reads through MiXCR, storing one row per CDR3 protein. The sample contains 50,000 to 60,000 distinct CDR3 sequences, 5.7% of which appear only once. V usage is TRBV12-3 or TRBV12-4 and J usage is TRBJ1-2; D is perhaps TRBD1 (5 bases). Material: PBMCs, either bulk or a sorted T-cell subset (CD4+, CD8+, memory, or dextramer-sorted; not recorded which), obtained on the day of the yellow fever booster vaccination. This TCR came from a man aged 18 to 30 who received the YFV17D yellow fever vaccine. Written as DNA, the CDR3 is TGTGCCAGCAGTTTACGAGGGGACTATGGCTACACCTTC. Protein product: CASSLRGDYGYTF.